A single sample is the source of the 12 T cell receptor beta chains below, sequenced in a study of cytomegalovirus exposure and HLA in healthy donors (dated by TCRdb to about 2017). The library was prepared using the immunoSEQ multiplex PCR assay. Held by TCRdb, this immuneACCESS table contains in-frame sequences only and omits some clones. Under half of the omission traces to an unresolved V gene where checked; the cause of the rest is unknown. This sample gives about 82,000 clones in total; roughly 93% of them show up just once. The ten largest clones take up over 0.65% of the sample. The sequencing sample was made of PBMCs. The receptors derive from a man aged 18-30 years in good health and CMV-seronegative.

The V call is TRBV7-8, the J call TRBJ1-1; 7 bases fit TRBD1. CDR1 and CDR2 from the germline V gene are SGHVS and FQNEAQ. The ends lost 1 base at V and 0 bases at J; junction bases unmatched: 2. This CDR3 spans 15 amino acids. CDR3 residues: CASSLGQGLNTEAFF. For the CDR3, the DNA is TGTGCCAGCAGCTTAGGACAGGGACTGAACACTGAAGCTTTCTTT.

This rearrangement joins TRBV11-1 to TRBJ1-1; D is unclear. CDR1 SGHAT and CDR2 FQDESV come from the germline V gene (reference sequence). The CDR3 has 11 amino acids. The V end was cut by 5 bases, the J end by 4 bases, with 5 bases between. CDR3 DNA sequence: TGTGCCAGCAGCCGAGTCACTGAAGCTTTCTTT. This codes for CASSRVTEAFF.

The J gene is TRBJ2-3, the V gene TRBV27; perhaps TRBD1 as D (6 bases). CDR3 size: 17 residues. V gave up 2 bases and J gave up 1 base, with 16 bases separating them. Germline lookup yields CDR1 MNHEY and CDR2 SMNVEV (reference sequence). The CDR3 DNA reads TGTGCCAGCAGTTTAAGAGGAACAGGGTCGGGCACAGATACGCAGTATTTT. Its translation is CASSLRGTGSGTDTQYF.

The rearrangement joins TRBV7-9 to TRBJ2-2, with 10 bases matching TRBD2. The CDR3 covers 16 residues. The J segment lost 5 bases and the V segment lost 7 bases, leaving 10 bases of the junction unmatched. From germline, CDR1 is SEHNR and CDR2 FQNEAQ (reference sequence). The CDR3 DNA reads TGTGCCAGCAATCCAGCGGGGGGGCCGGGGACCGGGGAGCTGTTTTTT. Protein sequence: CASNPAGGPGTGELFF.

The gene calls are TRBV5-1 and TRBJ1-2, with 12 bases matching TRBD1. The CDR3 has 17 amino acids. Germline-derived CDR1 and CDR2 are SGHRS and YFSETQ. After removal of 4 bases from V and 3 bases from J, the junction contained 10 bases not matched to a gene. The CDR3 here is CASSPAGTGGSHYGYTF. CDR3 sequence (DNA): TGCGCCAGCAGCCCGGCCGGGACAGGGGGCTCTCACTATGGCTACACCTTC.

V and J are TRBV4-1 and TRBJ2-3; 10 nucleotides match TRBD2. V trimming: 1 base; J trimming: 5 bases; junction bases outside the gene matches: 3. The CDR3 is 15 amino acids. CDR1 and CDR2 from the germline V gene are MGHRA and YSYEKL. The CDR3 nucleotides are TGCGCCAGCAGCCAAGTACTAGCGGGGAGAGATACGCAGTATTTT. This codes for CASSQVLAGRDTQYF.

The chain is built from TRBV11-2 and TRBJ2-3; TRBD1 agrees at 7 bases. With 1 base clipped from V and 7 bases from J, the junction kept 5 bases outside the gene matches. The CDR3 runs to 14 residues. Germline V gene sequence: CDR1 SGHAT, CDR2 FQNNGV. Here the CDR3 DNA reads TGTGCCAGCAGCTTAGTTGAGGGGGCAAATACGCAGTATTTT. Residues: CASSLVEGANTQYF.

This clone was picked up one time. The chain uses TRBV30 and TRBJ1-2; 7 nucleotides line up with TRBD1. This CDR3 is built from 13 residues. Trimming at V came to 5 bases and at J to 7 bases, leaving 10 bases not matched to a gene. Germline-derived CDR1 and CDR2 are GTSNPN and SVGIG (reference sequence). The CDR3 sequence is CAWGSTGSRGYTF. CDR3 nucleotides: TGTGCCTGGGGATCGACAGGGTCTCGTGGCTACACCTTC. Using reference TRBV30 and TRBJ1-2 for the parts outside the CDR3, the full variable domain is SQTIHQWPATLVQPVGSPLSLECTVEGTSNPNLYWYRQAAGRGLQLLFYSVGIGQISSEVPQNLSASRPQDRQFILSSKKLLLSDSGFYLCAWGSTGSRGYTFGSGTRLTVV.

The V gene is TRBV18, the J gene TRBJ2-2; D unresolved. Germline values: CDR1 KGHSH, CDR2 LQKENI. The CDR3 is 14 residues long. V lost 1 base and J 4 bases, leaving 7 bases between the germline ends. The DNA for the CDR3 is TGTGCCAGCTCACCACAAGCCGGCACCGGGGAGCTGTTTTTT. Protein sequence: CASSPQAGTGELFF.

J is TRBJ2-5 and V is TRBV11-2; 10 bases fit TRBD2. After removal of 6 bases from V and 5 bases from J, the junction contained 12 bases not matched to a gene. Per the germline V gene, CDR1 is SGHAT and CDR2 is FQNNGV. This CDR3 comprises 16 residues. As DNA, the CDR3 is TGTGCCAGCAGGACATTGAAGCGGGGGGGCTGGGAGACCCAGTACTTC. Protein sequence: CASRTLKRGGWETQYF.

The V call is TRBV29-1, the J call TRBJ1-3; 8 bases fit TRBD1. The CDR3 contains 13 residues. The germline V gene encodes CDR1 SQVTM and CDR2 ANQGSEA. V dropped 3 bases and J dropped 3; count of bases not matched to a gene: 1. The CDR3 sequence is CSVDGQGGNTIYF. The CDR3 coding sequence is TGCAGCGTTGACGGACAGGGTGGAAACACCATATATTTT.

The chain joins TRBV10-3 to TRBJ1-1; maybe TRBD1 (6 bases). The CDR3 spans 14 residues. The germline gives CDR1 ENHRY, CDR2 SYGVKD. V shed 10 bases and J shed 7 bases, with 22 bases lying between them. In DNA, the CDR3 is TGTGCCACCACTCCCAGGGGAGGGGAAGATGAAGCTTTCTTT. Residues: CATTPRGGEDEAFF.